This T cell receptor (beta chain) was recorded in a study of IL-17A CD8 T cells in psoriatic arthritis synovium. About the investigation overall: The study aimed to define the phenotype, molecular profile and function of synovial IL-17A+CD8+ T cells in psoriatic arthritis pathogenesis. The paper as a whole reports these results and caveats: TCR sequencing covered only a few patients, which the authors acknowledged as a limited sample size. Although most synovial CD8+ subsets stayed polyclonal, some individual clones made up over 5% of the repertoire. Cells were obtained from synovial fluid rather than synovial tissue, because no psoriatic arthritis synovial tissue samples were available.

After DNA extraction (Qiagen), TCRbeta V-D-J rearrangements were amplified in a bias-controlled manner and then sequenced at high throughput (immunoSEQ; Adaptive Biotech). Turning to the authors' computational methods: The immunoSEQ Analyzer platform was used to analyze productive sequences at the sequence level. Clonality was computed as 1 minus Pielou's evenness, ranging from 0 (highly polyclonal) to 1 (monoclonal). Repertoire overlap between subsets was quantified with the Morisita index, from 0 (no similarity) to 1 (complete similarity). TCRdb's version of the immuneACCESS table is confined to in-frame rearrangements and falls short of the full clone set. An unresolved V gene accounts for under half of the shortfall where checked; the remainder is of unknown origin. The V and J calls and the clone size are those of that table, but D and trimming were determined from the DNA. In this sample the table shows 2,000 to 2,500 clones, around 68% of which occur a single time. The top ten hold more than 9% of the sample.

Regarding this clone: The target of this receptor is not known. No base-level quality is on record; no much larger clone is a single base apart.

Synovial fluid effusions were drawn by aspiration from the actively inflamed joints of psoriatic arthritis patients. Memory CD8+ T cells in synovial fluid were sorted patient by patient into Tc17 (IL-17A+) cells, bulk memory cells and Tc1 (IL-17A-IFNgamma+) cells in order to compare their TCR repertoires. Psoriatic arthritis patients met the Classification of Psoriatic Arthritis Study Group (CASPAR) criteria. For the bulk memory CD8+ T cell sort, CD45RA-CD27+/- cells were combined with CD45RA+CD27- cells. Three patients with psoriatic arthritis provided sorted synovial fluid CD8+ T cell subsets that underwent TCRbeta sequencing. Synovial fluid mononuclear cells were isolated with Lymphoprep and cryopreserved in liquid nitrogen before use. Cryopreservation medium contained around 55% fetal calf serum and approximately 9.4% dimethyl sulfoxide. V is trimmed back by 2 bases and J by 4 bases, and the junction contains 9 bases that no gene match accounts for. The CDR3 numbers 16 residues from cysteine through phenylalanine. The kept DNA is CDR3 alone, 48 bases in frame from the first base. The germline V gene (reference sequence) provides CDR1 MNHEY and CDR2 SMNVEV.

This TCR was sampled from a human donor with psoriatic arthritis. Source material: memory CD8+ T cells from synovial fluid. This specimen's cell subset or site label, per the study, means: bulk memory CD8+ T cells (CD45RA-CD27+/- and CD45RA+CD27-). The chain joins TRBV27 to TRBJ2-3, and TRBD2 matches 7 of the central bases. CDR3 reads: CASSLGLLAGADTQYF. The nucleotide sequence reads TGTGCCAGCAGTTTAGGCCTCTTGGCGGGAGCAGATACGCAGTATTTT.